What follows describes a single T cell receptor beta chain. This CDR3 contains 15 residues. The junction had 13 bases not matched to a gene; V was cut back by 8 bases and J by 5 bases. Germline V gene data show CDR1 as LGHDT and CDR2 as YNNKEL (reference sequence). This sample was taken from a study of blood T cell repertoires in COVID-19. Study-level information: PBMCs, B-cell-depleted T cells, or T cells provided the cDNA or gDNA that made up the material.

The assay was immunoSEQ multiplex PCR, and TCRdb's table has in-frame clones only and misses some. This table has roughly 250,000 clones, around 90% appearing once. Recruitment covered about 25 US areas and drew participants whose ages spanned about 18 to 90 years. Participant reports of clinical history set cohort assignment. Each recovered donor of Cohort 3 presented with two negative PCRs, clearance, or symptom resolution. The sequencing input was PBMCs or T cells enriched from blood (not recorded which). This chain connects TRBV3-1 (or the pseudogene TRBV3-2) to TRBJ2-3; 7 nucleotides align to TRBD1. This receptor was identified in a woman between 18 and 29 years old who had recovered from COVID-19. The CDR3 reads CASRTTGTALDTQYF. As DNA, the CDR3 is TGTGCCAGCCGAACTACCGGGACAGCTTTAGATACGCAGTATTTT.